Listed below are T cell receptor beta chains from one sample, sequenced in a study of T cells in Graves' hyperthyroidism and ophthalmopathy. Via MiXCR, TCRdb re-called the multiplex PCR reads, giving one row per CDR3 protein. This sample has around 99,000 distinct CDR3 sequences, with about a sixth found just once. Source material: blood. These receptors all come from a woman in her forties or fifties with Graves' hyperthyroidism. CDR3s include the opening cysteine and the closing phenylalanine or tryptophan. The D gene is left open where the match is weak. For some rows the clone size is stated as once, few or many, or as a class when expanded; others skip it.

j_call clone_size v_call d_call cdr3_nt cdr3_aa
TRBJ1-2 many TRBV18 TRBD1 TGTGCCAGCTCAGCAGACAGGGACCCTGGCTACACCTTC CASSADRDPGYTF
TRBJ1-1 many TRBV11-2 NA TGTGCCAGCAGCCCCCTGGGGGGGGAAACTGAAGCTTTCTTT CASSPLGGETEAFF
TRBJ1-6 many TRBV7-3 NA TGTGCCAGCAGCTCCGACAGTGACTCACCCCTCCACTTT CASSSDSDSPLHF
TRBJ2-1 many TRBV5-4 NA TGTGCCAGCAGCTTAGGCGCGAGCTCCTACAATGAGCAGTTCTTC CASSLGASSYNEQFF
TRBJ2-6 many TRBV27 NA TGTGCCAGCAGTGGACTTTCCCCGGCATTCTCTGGGGCCAACGTCCTGACTTTC CASSGLSPAFSGANVLTF
TRBJ2-5 many TRBV3-1 TRBD1 TGTGCCAGCAGCCAAGATCGGCAGGGACAGTGGGAGACCCAGTACTTC CASSQDRQGQWETQYF
TRBJ2-5 many TRBV24-1 TRBD1 TGTGCCACCAGTGACCCACAGGGGGGAAAAGAGACCCAGTACTTC CATSDPQGGKETQYF
TRBJ2-1 few TRBV3-1 TRBD2 TGTGCCAGCAGCCAAGTAGCGGGAGGGAGTGAGCAGTTCTTC CASSQVAGGSEQFF
TRBJ2-1 NA TRBV11-2 NA TGTGCCAGCAGCCTTGGAGTTGGGGGGAATGAGCAGTTCTTC CASSLGVGGNEQFF
TRBJ2-2 many TRBV7-3 TRBD1 TGTGCCAGCAGCCAGCCGGGACAGGGGGTAGCCGGGGAGCTGTTTTTT CASSQPGQGVAGELFF
TRBJ1-5 many TRBV28 NA TGTGCCAGCAGGGGGGGGTCCAATCAGCCCCAGCATTTT CASRGGSNQPQHF
TRBJ1-4 many TRBV5-1 TRBD1 TGCGCCAGCAGCTTGGGACAGGGGTTTGGTGAAAAACTGTTTTTT CASSLGQGFGEKLFF
TRBJ2-1 many TRBV5-1 TRBD2 TGCGCCAGCAGATGGACTAGCGGAATGAACAATGAGCAGTTCTTC CASRWTSGMNNEQFF
TRBJ2-1 NA TRBV28 TRBD2 TGTGCCAGCAGCGAATCTAGCGGGAGTCGGAATGAGCAGTTCTTC CASSESSGSRNEQFF
TRBJ1-2 many TRBV5-8 TRBD1 TGTGCCAGCAGGCGGACAGGAATAAACTATGGCTACACCTTC CASRRTGINYGYTF
TRBJ2-1 many TRBV5-1 NA TGCGCCAGCAGCTTGAGGGGGGAGGCTGCCTACAATGAGCAGTTCTTC CASSLRGEAAYNEQFF
TRBJ2-3 NA TRBV6-1 NA TGTGCCAGCACGGAGGATAACACAGATACGCAGTATTTT CASTEDNTDTQYF
TRBJ1-1 many TRBV5-1 NA TGCGCCAGCAGCTGGAGCGACAGATACACTGAAGCTTTCTTT CASSWSDRYTEAFF
TRBJ2-1 many TRBV6-1 NA TGTGCCAGCAGAGACACAGCAGGGACGAATGAGCAGTTCTTC CASRDTAGTNEQFF
TRBJ2-6 many TRBV7-9 TRBD1 TGTGCCAGCAGCTTCACGCAGGGGGCGGCGAACTCTGGGGCCAACGTCCTGACTTTC CASSFTQGAANSGANVLTF
TRBJ2-2 many TRBV29-1 NA TGCAGCGTTGAAGCTGGGTCCGGGGAGCTGTTTTTT CSVEAGSGELFF
TRBJ1-3 many TRBV3-1 NA TGTGCCAGCAGCCATAGATCCGGAAACACCATATATTTT CASSHRSGNTIYF
TRBJ1-1 many TRBV10-3 NA TGTGCCATCAGTGACACGGACGGGGAGAATGAAGCTTTCTTT CAISDTDGENEAFF
TRBJ2-1 NA TRBV20-1 NA TGCAGTGCCGGACTCCCCTACAATGAGCAGTTCTTC CSAGLPYNEQFF
TRBJ2-7 many TRBV9 TRBD2 TGTGCCAGCAGCTCAGCCCCTGGGACTAGCTACGAGCAGTACTTC CASSSAPGTSYEQYF
TRBJ2-1 NA TRBV7-9 TRBD2 TGTGCCAGCAGCTTAATGAGCGGGGATGAGCAGTTCTTC CASSLMSGDEQFF
TRBJ2-5 many TRBV19 NA TGTGCCAGTAGTATCGCCCAACAAGAGACCCAGTACTTC CASSIAQQETQYF
TRBJ2-3 NA TRBV5-6 TRBD2 TGTGCCAGCAGCCTAGCGGGGGTAGGGGCAGATACGCAGTACTTT CASSLAGVGADTQYF
TRBJ2-3 many TRBV10-3 NA TGTGCCACCGGGACTCCTTTCACAGATACGCAGTATTTT CATGTPFTDTQYF
TRBJ2-3 many TRBV28 NA TGTGCCAGCATATTAAGGGGCACAGATACGCAGTATTTT CASILRGTDTQYF
TRBJ2-1 many TRBV10-1 NA TGCGCCAGCAGTGACGGGAAGAATGAGCAGTTCTTC CASSDGKNEQFF
TRBJ2-3 many TRBV10-1 NA TGCGCCAGCAGTGAGTCGAACAGGGTTTCAGATACGCAGTATTTT CASSESNRVSDTQYF
TRBJ2-1 many TRBV11-3 NA TGTGCCAGCAGCTTAGATGTAGGAAAATACAATGAGCAGTTCTTC CASSLDVGKYNEQFF
TRBJ1-1 NA TRBV10-3 NA TGTGCCATCTCTGCGGTGAACACTGAAGCTTTCTTT CAISAVNTEAFF
TRBJ2-7 many TRBV18 TRBD1 TGTGCCAGCTCACGAGGACAGGGAACCTACGAGCAGTACTTC CASSRGQGTYEQYF
TRBJ2-1 many TRBV12-3/TRBV12-4 TRBD2 TGTGCCAGCAGTTTGGGAAGCGGGAGGGCCAATGAGCAGTTCTTC CASSLGSGRANEQFF
TRBJ2-2 many TRBV6-1 NA TGTGCCTGCGCTTTGGTTGGGGCCGGGGAGCTGTTTTTT CACALVGAGELFF
TRBJ2-3 many TRBV7-2 TRBD2 TGTGCCAGCGCCAACCTAGCGGACACAGATACGCAGTATTTT CASANLADTDTQYF
TRBJ2-7 NA TRBV28 NA TGTGCCAGCAGGGACTCGGTGGGCCACTCCGCCGAGCAGTACTTC CASRDSVGHSAEQYF
TRBJ1-2 many TRBV3-1 NA TGTGCCAGCAGTCCACAACAGGGAATTGGCTATGGCTACACCTTC CASSPQQGIGYGYTF
TRBJ1-1 NA TRBV28 NA TGTGCCAGCAGACAACTCAGGTCCATGAACACTGAAGCTTTCTTT CASRQLRSMNTEAFF
TRBJ2-5 NA TRBV7-3 TRBD2 TGTGCCAGCAGCTTTGCGACGAGCGGGGGGGCCTTAGAGACCCAGTACTTC CASSFATSGGALETQYF
TRBJ2-2 many TRBV3-1 NA TGTGCCAGCAGCCAAGATTTGGGGGCCGGGGAGCTGTTTTTT CASSQDLGAGELFF
TRBJ1-2 many TRBV15 NA TGTGCCACCAGCAGAGATATCGGGGGGTCCGGCTACACCTTC CATSRDIGGSGYTF
TRBJ2-7 many TRBV5-1 NA TGCGCCAGCAGCTTGGAGGCAGGGTTGGGCGAGCAGTACTTC CASSLEAGLGEQYF
TRBJ1-2 many TRBV5-1 NA TGCGCCAGCAGCTTGGGGGGGGCCGGAGGTAACTTGATGGACGGCTACACCTTC CASSLGGAGGNLMDGYTF
TRBJ1-1 many TRBV6-1 NA TGTGCCAGCAGTTCCATCGGAACCCGAGCTTTCTTT CASSSIGTRAFF
TRBJ1-5 many TRBV7-8 NA TGTGCCAGCAGCTTAGCCTTCCGCAATCAGCCCCAGCATTTT CASSLAFRNQPQHF
TRBJ1-1 NA TRBV6-2/TRBV6-3 TRBD1 TGTGCCAGCAGTCGACGTCCCGGGACAGGGGTCGACACTGAAGCTTTCTTT CASSRRPGTGVDTEAFF
TRBJ2-2 many TRBV5-1 NA TGCGCCAGCAGCTTGGATCTCGTAACCGGAAAAACCGGGGAGCTGTTTTTT CASSLDLVTGKTGELFF